This T cell receptor beta chain emerged from a study of PD-1 blockade in classical Hodgkin lymphoma. Study outcomes and limitations: CD4+ but not CD8+ TCR diversity rose significantly by C4D1. Prior to therapy, complete responders displayed diversity much like that of newly diagnosed patients. Nivolumab starters within 1 year of ASCT were excluded.

Time point reported: cycle 4 day 1 (C4D1), after more than 5 weeks of nivolumab. Brentuximab vedotin exposure varied, and every patient relapsed after autologous stem cell transplantation. For this clone: Its specificity is unknown.

The CDR3 is 18 residues long. Trimming at V came to 4 bases and at J to 7 bases, leaving 14 bases not matched to a gene. Germline V gene sequence: CDR1 SGDLS, CDR2 YYNGEE. Here immunoSEQ multiplex PCR was the method, and the copy in TCRdb shows in-frame clones only, minus some. Of roughly 46,000 clones in the sample, roughly 80% are singletons; the top ten hold roughly 12%. The rearrangement joins TRBV9 to TRBJ2-5; 15 nucleotides agree with TRBD2. The source of this sequence is a human donor with classical Hodgkin lymphoma. Sequencing was performed on peripheral blood mononuclear cells (PBMCs), taken before the fourth cycle of nivolumab. CDR3 nucleotide sequence: TGTGCCAGCAGCCCCGGGACTAGCGGGAGGTACACCAGGGGGACCCAGTACTTC. Its protein is CASSPGTSGRYTRGTQYF.